Each of the 2 T cell receptor beta chains below was sequenced from the same sample in a study of cytomegalovirus exposure and HLA in healthy donors. A multiplex PCR was run with 60 Vbeta primers and 13 Jbeta primers. Generated by immunoSEQ multiplex PCR, the TCRdb table keeps only in-frame clones and is missing some. In the table there are about 100,000 clones, 75% to 90% of which are singletons. The sequencing input was PBMCs. The receptors originated from a man in his forties or fifties in good health and CMV-seronegative.

The chain recombines TRBV6-1 with TRBJ2-5, with 12 bases that match TRBD1. Germline V gene data show CDR1 as MNHNS and CDR2 as SASEGT. J gave up 7 bases and V 8 bases, and 8 bases lay outside the gene matches. This CDR3 contains 14 residues. The CDR3 nucleotides read TGTGCCAGCCTACGGGACAGGGGGCTAGGGACCCAGTACTTC. The encoded protein is CASLRDRGLGTQYF.

V usage is TRBV7-2 and J usage is TRBJ2-1; D perhaps matches TRBD2 (7 bases). The CDR3 is 15 residues long. Trimming stripped 3 bases from V and 9 bases from J, with 18 bases between. Germline CDR1 is SGHTA and CDR2 is FQGNSA. The CDR3 here is CASSFLGGQLGEQFF. CDR3 coding DNA: TGTGCCAGCAGCTTTTTGGGGGGGCAATTAGGTGAGCAGTTCTTC.